Below, one T cell receptor (beta chain) is given with its context. Profiled with immunoSEQ multiplex PCR; TCRdb holds only in-frame clones, not every one. Among over 50,000 clones, just under 75% were seen once, and the ten largest hold 4% to 5.5%. This CDR3 is 14 amino acids long. Germline lookup yields CDR1 MRHNA and CDR2 SNTAGT. V gave up 6 bases and J gave up 3 bases, with 12 bases separating them. The sample originates from a study of blood T cell repertoires in COVID-19. Specimen: peripheral blood. The chain is built from TRBV6-4 and TRBJ1-5; maybe TRBD1 (5 bases). This TCR derives from a woman aged 70-85 years with COVID-19, enrolled during active disease. CDR3 region: CASSVGGSNQPQHF. DNA of the CDR3: TGTGCCAGCAGCGTCGGGGGGTCCAATCAGCCCCAGCATTTT.